The 23 T cell receptor beta chains below all came from one sample that was sequenced in a study of T cell responses to AZD1222 COVID-19 vaccine. The data were produced by immunoSEQ multiplex PCR, yet TCRdb's version contains in-frame clones alone and is incomplete. The sample shows about 68,000 clones, 75% to 90% of them seen only once. The sequences come from peripheral blood, collected on day 0 of AZD1222 vaccination. These receptors all come from an adult in good health.

CDR3 residues: CASSESYGLAGGGTGELFF. CDR3 coding DNA: TGTGCCAGCAGCGAGAGCTATGGACTAGCGGGAGGAGGGACCGGGGAGCTGTTTTTT. The chain recombines TRBV9 with TRBJ2-2; 14 bases map to TRBD2. The V segment lost 3 bases and the J segment 5 bases; nucleotides outside the gene matches: 12. The germline V gene encodes CDR1 SGDLS and CDR2 YYNGEE. This CDR3 is built from 19 residues.

This chain joins TRBV7-2 and TRBJ1-2; unclear D gene. The germline V gene has CDR1 SGHTA and CDR2 FQGNSA. This CDR3 contains 14 residues. Trimming stripped 3 bases from V and 0 bases from J, with 8 bases between. CDR3 sequence: CASSFFQPNYGYTF. CDR3 nucleotide sequence: TGTGCCAGCAGCTTTTTCCAGCCTAACTATGGCTACACCTTC. The full variable domain, with the rest looked up from reference TRBV7-2 and TRBJ1-2, is GAGVSQSPSNKVTEKGKDVELRCDPISGHTALYWYRQSLGQGLEFLIYFQGNSAPDKSGLPSDRFSAERTGGSVSTLTIQRTQQEDSAVYLCASSFFQPNYGYTFGSGTRLTVV.

The chain is built from TRBV1 and TRBJ1-5; the D call of TRBD1 is as the table states it, not checked on the DNA. TRBV1 is annotated as a pseudogene. The CDR3 extends over 16 amino acids. CDR3 residues: CTYTPRTLYSNQPQHF. The CDR3 DNA reads as TGCACCTACACACCGAGGACATTATATAGCAATCAGCCCCAGCATTTT.

J is TRBJ1-2 and V is TRBV6-5; D is possibly TRBD1 (6 bases). Trimming shortened V by 6 bases and J by 1 base, and 15 bases separated the two germline ends. The CDR3 extends over 15 amino acids. In germline, CDR1 is MNHEY, CDR2 SVGAGI. The CDR3 is CASSRDQGNNYGYTF. CDR3 DNA sequence: TGTGCCAGCAGCCGGGATCAGGGGAATAACTATGGCTACACCTTC.

This chain connects TRBV28 to TRBJ1-2, with D uncertain. This CDR3 has 18 amino acids. Germline CDR1 and CDR2: MDHEN and SYDVKM. V was shortened by 3 bases and J by 3 bases, with 23 bases between the two germline ends. The CDR3 loop is CASSFLPSKLGRDYGYTF. In DNA, the CDR3 is TGTGCCAGCAGTTTCCTTCCGTCGAAACTGGGAAGAGACTATGGCTACACCTTC.

This rearrangement joins TRBV6-9 to TRBJ2-7; 10 nucleotides align to TRBD1. This CDR3 region has 16 residues. Germline lookup yields CDR1 MNHGY and CDR2 SVAAGI. Losses at the gene ends were 5 bases for V and 5 bases for J; bases not matched to a gene: 12. Here the CDR3 DNA reads TGTGCCAGCAGTGAAACGCCGGGACAGGGGATCGACGAGCAGTACTTC. Protein sequence: CASSETPGQGIDEQYF.

This clone occurred a few times. V usage is TRBV28 and J usage is TRBJ2-7, with 7 bases matching TRBD2. This CDR3 has 17 residues. Germline loops: CDR1 MDHEN, CDR2 SYDVKM. CDR3 in amino acids: CDASGRGSLITTYEQYF. The CDR3 DNA reads TGTGACGCCTCGGGGAGGGGCTCCTTGATAACAACCTACGAGCAGTACTTC.

This sequence joins TRBV7-3 and TRBJ1-1, with a weak D call TRBD1 (5 bases). CDR1 and CDR2 from the germline V gene are SGHTA and FQGTGA. The V end lost 0 bases, the J end lost 7 bases, and 6 bases lay between the germline ends. The CDR3 runs to 12 residues. The CDR3 region is CASSLTGGEAFF. The CDR3 nucleotides read TGTGCCAGCAGCTTAACGGGGGGTGAAGCTTTCTTT.

The genes are TRBV11-3 and TRBJ2-1, with 9 bases identical to TRBD1. The ends lost 4 bases at V and 6 bases at J; junction bases unmatched: 10. The CDR3 is 16 residues long. Germline V gene sequence: CDR1 SGHNT, CDR2 YENEEA. CDR3 nucleotides: TGTGCCAGCAGCTCAAGGGAGGGACAGGGCGGCAATGAGCAGTTCTTC. Protein product: CASSSREGQGGNEQFF.

This chain uses TRBV21-1 with TRBJ2-1; TRBD1 was called by the table and not checked on the DNA. TRBV21-1 is annotated as a pseudogene. This CDR3 spans 16 amino acids. The CDR3 loop reads CASSKALETGLDEQFF. The CDR3 region has the DNA TGTGCCAGCAGCAAAGCGCTAGAGACAGGGCTGGATGAGCAGTTCTTC.

In this sample, this clone turned up a few times. V and J are TRBV3-1 (or the pseudogene TRBV3-2) and TRBJ1-5, with a possible D match to TRBD1 (5 bases). Looked up from germline, CDR1 is LGHDT and CDR2 is YNNKEL (reference sequence). The CDR3 has 15 amino acids. V was shortened by 4 bases and J by 5 bases, with 15 bases between the two germline ends. CDR3 coding DNA: TGTGCCAGCAGCCTCAGTGACGGGGCGGATCAGCCCCAGCATTTT. Its protein product is CASSLSDGADQPQHF.

This clone was recorded once. The chain has TRBV11-2 and TRBJ2-7; D possibly corresponds to TRBD2 (6 bases). V was shortened by 5 bases and J by 0 bases, with 14 bases between the two germline ends. From germline, CDR1 is SGHAT and CDR2 FQNNGV. The CDR3 extends over 15 amino acids. CDR3 DNA sequence: TGTGCCAGCAGCCTGGGAGGCGCGAGCTCCTACGAGCAGTACTTC. Translating it yields CASSLGGASSYEQYF.

The V call is TRBV7-3, the J call TRBJ2-1, with 7 bases fitting TRBD1. The CDR3 sequence is 12 residues long. J gave up 7 bases and V 6 bases, and 3 bases lay outside the gene matches. CDR1 SGHTA and CDR2 FQGTGA come from the germline V gene. The CDR3 DNA is TGTGCCAGCAGTTCGGACAGGAATGAGCAGTTCTTC. Translation gives CASSSDRNEQFF.

CDR3 sequence: CASGYNEQFF. DNA of the CDR3: TGTGCCAGCGGCTACAATGAGCAGTTCTTC. V is TRBV19 and J is TRBJ2-1; no reliable D call. The length of the CDR3 is 10 residues. CDR1 is LNHDA and CDR2 is SQIVND in the germline V gene (reference sequence). Deletions cut 9 bases from V and 3 bases from J, with 3 bases between.

The gene calls are TRBV7-2 and TRBJ2-3; the D gene is possibly TRBD1 (5 bases). There are 17 residues in the CDR3. Germline CDR1 reads SGHTA; CDR2 reads FQGNSA. The V gene lost 2 bases and the J gene lost 0 bases, with 15 bases spanning the gap. Here the CDR3 DNA reads TGTGCCAGCAGCTTAAGGCCGACAGACATTAGCACAGATACGCAGTATTTT. Translating it yields CASSLRPTDISTDTQYF.

The gene calls are TRBV2 and TRBJ2-3, with 8 positions matching TRBD2. With V trimmed by 6 bases and J by 3 bases, 5 bases remained unmatched. The CDR3 has 14 amino acids. Germline V gene data show CDR1 as SNHLY and CDR2 as FYNNEI. CDR3 protein: CASRVRGGTDTQYF. The CDR3 DNA is TGTGCCAGCAGGGTTCGGGGGGGTACAGATACGCAGTATTTT.

The rearrangement uses TRBV6-5 and TRBJ2-3; D call uncertain. CDR1 MNHEY and CDR2 SVGAGI come from the germline V gene. The length of the CDR3 is 14 residues. With 2 bases removed from V and 4 bases from J, the gap between germline ends came to 10 bases. The CDR3 reads CASSYGVLADTQYF. The CDR3 DNA is TGTGCCAGCAGTTACGGGGTTCTCGCAGATACGCAGTATTTT.

In its sample, this clone was seen a few times. CDR3 nucleotides: TGTGCCAGTAGGGCAGGGTTTCAGCCCCAGCATTTT. Its translation is CASRAGFQPQHF. The chain employs TRBV19 and TRBJ1-5; D perhaps matches TRBD1 (5 bases). The CDR3 runs 12 residues. CDR1 LNHDA and CDR2 SQIVND come from the germline V gene (reference sequence). Trimming shortened V by 6 bases and J by 6 bases, and 9 bases separated the two germline ends.

The chain links TRBV4-1 to TRBJ1-1; D gene ambiguous. Per the germline V gene, CDR1 is MGHRA and CDR2 is YSYEKL. The CDR3 sequence is 16 residues long. Trimming removed 0 bases from V and 4 bases from J, with 15 bases in between. DNA of the CDR3: TGCGCCAGCAGCCAAGAACAGAAAAGGACGGGCACTGAAGCTTTCTTT. It is translated as CASSQEQKRTGTEAFF.

A single count supports this clone. This sequence joins TRBV3-1 (or the pseudogene TRBV3-2) and TRBJ1-5; possible D gene TRBD1, 5 bases. Trimming took off 4 bases at V and 5 bases at J, with 9 bases between the two ends. In germline, CDR1 is LGHDT, CDR2 YNNKEL (reference sequence). The CDR3 spans 13 residues. The CDR3 region has the DNA TGTGCCAGCAGCCCGAGAGGGGATCAGCCCCAGCATTTT. This encodes CASSPRGDQPQHF.

V gene TRBV10-3 combines with J gene TRBJ1-5, with TRBD1 matching 10 bases. The CDR3 spans 15 residues. Germline assignment: CDR1 ENHRY and CDR2 SYGVKD. V gave up 0 bases and J gave up 7 bases; unmatched junction bases: 3. CDR3 amino acids: CAISESGTGVQPQHF. The CDR3 region has the DNA TGTGCCATCAGTGAGTCTGGGACAGGGGTGCAGCCCCAGCATTTT.

This sequence joins TRBV25-1 and TRBJ1-2, with D possibly being TRBD1 (5 bases). Germline V CDR1 and CDR2: MGHDK, SYGVNS. The V gene lost 4 bases and the J gene lost 5 bases, with 11 bases spanning the gap. This CDR3 spans 13 amino acids. In nucleotides, the CDR3 is TGTGCCAGCAGTGGGGGGGAGATGTATGGCTACACCTTC. This translates into CASSGGEMYGYTF.

This clone was recorded a few times. The V call is TRBV5-6, the J call TRBJ1-4; D gene uncertain. V shed 0 bases and J shed 6 bases, with 9 bases lying between them. Per the germline V gene, CDR1 is SGHDT and CDR2 is YYEEEE. The CDR3 length is 14 residues. Here the CDR3 DNA reads TGTGCCAGCAGCTTGGACCCTACAGATGAAAAACTGTTTTTT. Translating it yields CASSLDPTDEKLFF.